This T cell receptor (beta chain) comes out of a study of regulatory T cells in long-lasting Graves disease. Relying on iRepertoire HTBI primers and Arm-PCR of CDR3 regions, the team built TCR beta libraries. TCRdb passed the multiplex PCR reads through MiXCR, listing each CDR3 protein once. The data contain 700,000 or so distinct CDR3 sequences, approximately 29% of them singletons. As for time point: persistent/refractory GD, antithyroid drugs over 5 years with positive TRAb. TCR sequences were obtained from RNA taken from PBMCs. Here the sequenced sample was peripheral blood mononuclear cells (PBMCs), taken when the disease was refractory, from a patient treated with antithyroid drugs. The sequence was obtained from a female donor with Graves disease.

CDR3 DNA: TGCGCCAGCAGCCCCAGACAGGGGGCTTCTGGAAGCAATCAGCCCCAGCATTTT. This codes for CASSPRQGASGSNQPQHF. J is TRBJ1-5 and V is TRBV4-1; 10 bases match TRBD1. The germline V gene has CDR1 MGHRA and CDR2 YSYEKL. The CDR3 sequence is 18 residues long. Trimming at V came to 4 bases and at J to 1 base, leaving 10 bases not matched to a gene.